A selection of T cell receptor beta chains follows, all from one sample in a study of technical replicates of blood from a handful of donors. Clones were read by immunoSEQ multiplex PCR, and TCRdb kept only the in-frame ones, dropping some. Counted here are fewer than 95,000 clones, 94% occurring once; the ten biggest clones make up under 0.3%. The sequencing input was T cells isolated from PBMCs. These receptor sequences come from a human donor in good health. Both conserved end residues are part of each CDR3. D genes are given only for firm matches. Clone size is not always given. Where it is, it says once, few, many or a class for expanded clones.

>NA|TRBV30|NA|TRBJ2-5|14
CAWSKGHPSETQYF
TGTGCCTGGAGTAAGGGACACCCGAGCGAGACCCAGTACTTC
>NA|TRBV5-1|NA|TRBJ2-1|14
CASSLRTGEDEQFF
TGCGCCAGCAGCTTGCGAACAGGGGAGGATGAGCAGTTCTTC
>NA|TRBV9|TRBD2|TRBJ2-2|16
CASSGRDSGSTGELFF
TGTGCCAGCAGCGGGAGGGATAGCGGGAGTACCGGGGAGCTGTTTTTT
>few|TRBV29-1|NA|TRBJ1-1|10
CSAGPSGGFF
TGCAGCGCTGGGCCTTCTGGGGGCTTCTTT
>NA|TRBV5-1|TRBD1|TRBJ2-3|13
CASRTGGGNTQYF
TGCGCCAGCCGGACAGGGGGAGGGAATACGCAGTATTTT
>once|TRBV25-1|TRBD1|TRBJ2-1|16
CASSGGTGATYNEQFF
TGTGCCAGCAGCGGGGGGACAGGGGCCACGTACAATGAGCAGTTCTTC
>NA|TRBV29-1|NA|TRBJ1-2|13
CSVDLGANYGYTF
TGCAGCGTTGACTTAGGGGCTAACTATGGCTACACCTTC
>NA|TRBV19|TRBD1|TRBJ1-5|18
CASSMRLTGGDRDQPQHF
TGTGCCAGTAGTATGAGGTTGACAGGGGGCGATAGGGATCAGCCCCAGCATTTT
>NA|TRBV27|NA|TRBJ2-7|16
CASSPFTGRSSYEQYF
TGTGCCAGCAGTCCATTTACAGGGCGTAGCTCCTACGAGCAGTACTTC
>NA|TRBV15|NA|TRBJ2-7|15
CATSTSGDPIYEQYF
TGTGCCACCAGCACTTCAGGGGACCCTATTTACGAGCAGTACTTC
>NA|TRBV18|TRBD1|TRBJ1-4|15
CASSTATGNGEKLFF
TGTGCCAGCTCAACCGCGACAGGGAATGGAGAAAAACTGTTTTTT
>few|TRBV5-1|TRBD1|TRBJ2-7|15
CASSRYRGSSYEQYF
TGCGCCAGCAGCCGATACAGGGGTAGCTCCTACGAGCAGTACTTC
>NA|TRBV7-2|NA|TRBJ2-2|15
CASSSRGGRGGELFF
TGTGCCAGCAGCTCAAGGGGGGGCCGAGGCGGGGAGCTGTTTTTT
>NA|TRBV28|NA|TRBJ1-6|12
CASHAGNSPLHF
TGTGCCTCCCATGCGGGTAATTCACCCCTCCACTTT
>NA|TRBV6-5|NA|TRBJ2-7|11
CASSQLYEQYF
TGTGCCAGCAGTCAACTCTACGAGCAGTACTTC
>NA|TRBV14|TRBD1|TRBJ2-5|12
CASGQGRETQYF
TGTGCCAGCGGACAGGGGAGAGAGACCCAGTACTTC
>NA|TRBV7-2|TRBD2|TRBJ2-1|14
CASSIVSGIYEQFF
TGTGCCAGCAGCATAGTTAGCGGGATCTATGAGCAGTTCTTC
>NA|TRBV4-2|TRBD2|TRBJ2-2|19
CASSQVLPLAGGRTGELFF
TGTGCCAGCAGCCAAGTTCTACCCCTAGCGGGAGGCCGCACCGGGGAGCTGTTTTTT
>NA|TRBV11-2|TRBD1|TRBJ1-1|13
CASSLGQGTEAFF
TGTGCCAGCAGCTTAGGACAGGGCACTGAAGCTTTCTTT
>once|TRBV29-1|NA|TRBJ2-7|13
CSARYRDTYEQYF
TGCAGCGCCCGATATCGGGACACCTACGAGCAGTACTTC
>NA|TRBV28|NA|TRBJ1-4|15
CASSPILGTNEKLFF
TGTGCCAGCAGTCCGATTCTTGGCACTAATGAAAAACTGTTTTTT
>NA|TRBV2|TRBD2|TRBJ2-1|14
CASKGPGLAGGHLF
TGTGCCAGCAAGGGTCCGGGACTAGCGGGAGGTCATCTCTTC
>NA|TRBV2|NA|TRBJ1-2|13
CASSPNRADGYTF
TGTGCCAGCAGCCCCAACAGGGCCGATGGCTACACCTTC
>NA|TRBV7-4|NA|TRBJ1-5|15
CASRRDGHSNQPQHF
TGTGCCAGCAGGCGTGATGGGCATAGCAATCAGCCCCAGCATTTT
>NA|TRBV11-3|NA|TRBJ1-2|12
CASSLGQYGYTF
TGTGCCAGCAGCTTGGGGCAGTACGGCTACACCTTC
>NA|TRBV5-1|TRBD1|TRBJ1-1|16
CASSLAGQGVGTEAFF
TGCGCCAGCAGCTTGGCCGGACAGGGCGTAGGCACTGAAGCTTTCTTT
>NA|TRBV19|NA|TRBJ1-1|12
CASSRDTREAFF
TGTGCCAGTAGTAGGGACACGCGTGAGGCTTTCTTT
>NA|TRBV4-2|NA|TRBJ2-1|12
CASSQARDEQFF
TGTGCCAGCAGCCAAGCGAGGGATGAGCAGTTCTTC
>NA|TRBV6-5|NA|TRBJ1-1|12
CASIAGGTEAFF
TGTGCCAGCATAGCCGGGGGTACTGAAGCTTTCTTT
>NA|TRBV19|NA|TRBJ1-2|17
CASSINNLQGPGYGYTF
TGTGCCAGTAGTATAAACAATCTACAGGGCCCCGGGTATGGCTACACCTTC
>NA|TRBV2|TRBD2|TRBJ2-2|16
CASSAASGRSTGELFF
TGTGCCAGCAGTGCAGCTAGCGGGAGGAGCACCGGGGAGCTGTTTTTT
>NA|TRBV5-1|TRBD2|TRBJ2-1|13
CASSLGGSNEQFF
TGCGCCAGCAGCCTCGGGGGGAGCAATGAGCAGTTCTTC
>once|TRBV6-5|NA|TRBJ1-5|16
CASSYGGVGSNQPQHF
TGTGCCAGCAGTTACGGAGGGGTGGGTAGCAATCAGCCCCAGCATTTT
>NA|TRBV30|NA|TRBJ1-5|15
CAWSGGETAHQPQHF
TGTGCCTGGAGTGGGGGGGAGACAGCCCATCAGCCCCAGCATTTT
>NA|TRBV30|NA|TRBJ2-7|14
CAWTRDSLSYEQYF
TGTGCCTGGACCCGGGACTCACTCTCCTACGAGCAGTACTTC
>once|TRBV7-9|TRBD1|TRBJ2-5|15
CASSFRQGSQETQYF
TGTGCCAGCAGCTTCAGACAGGGAAGTCAAGAGACCCAGTACTTC
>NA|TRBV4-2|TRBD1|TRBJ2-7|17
CASSQGLSRQGRDEQYF
TGTGCCAGCAGCCAAGGGCTTTCCCGACAGGGGAGAGACGAGCAGTACTTC
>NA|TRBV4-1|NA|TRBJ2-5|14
CASSQRQAQETQYF
TGCGCCAGCAGCCAAAGACAGGCTCAAGAGACCCAGTACTTC
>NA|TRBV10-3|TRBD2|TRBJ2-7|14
CAISAGTTSYEQYF
TGTGCCATCAGTGCCGGGACTACCAGCTACGAGCAGTACTTC
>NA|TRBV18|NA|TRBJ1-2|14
CASSATLLRYGYTF
TGTGCCAGCTCGGCTACATTGCTGAGGTATGGCTACACCTTC
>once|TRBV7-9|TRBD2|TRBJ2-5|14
CASSVAGPGETQYF
TGTGCCAGCAGTGTAGCGGGCCCCGGGGAGACCCAGTACTTC
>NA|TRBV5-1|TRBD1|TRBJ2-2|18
CASSLGPTGAMNTGELFF
TGCGCCAGCAGCTTGGGACCGACAGGGGCGATGAACACCGGGGAGCTGTTTTTT
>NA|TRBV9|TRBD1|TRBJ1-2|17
CASSASTGTELNYGYTF
TGTGCCAGCAGCGCTTCAACCGGGACAGAGCTTAACTATGGCTACACCTTC
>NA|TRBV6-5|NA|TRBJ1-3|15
CASGSSLGSGNTIYF
TGTGCCAGCGGATCTAGCCTTGGCTCTGGAAACACCATATATTTT
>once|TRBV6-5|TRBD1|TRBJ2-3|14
CASSYRGGTDTQYF
TGTGCCAGCAGCTACAGGGGTGGCACAGATACGCAGTATTTT
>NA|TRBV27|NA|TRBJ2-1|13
CASTFSRAGEQFF
TGTGCCAGCACCTTTTCCCGGGCGGGTGAGCAGTTCTTC
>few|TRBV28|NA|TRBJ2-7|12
CASSLTSYEQYF
TGTGCCAGCAGTTTAACCAGCTACGAGCAGTACTTC
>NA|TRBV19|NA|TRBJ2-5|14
CASSTTGYQETQYF
TGTGCCAGTAGTACTACGGGGTACCAAGAGACCCAGTACTTC
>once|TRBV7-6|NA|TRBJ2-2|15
CASSPRTISSGELFF
TGTGCCAGCAGCCCCCGGACTATTAGTTCCGGGGAGCTGTTTTTT
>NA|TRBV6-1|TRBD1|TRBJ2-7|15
CASSEWYRGPYEQYF
TGTGCCAGCAGTGAATGGTACAGGGGGCCCTACGAGCAGTACTTC
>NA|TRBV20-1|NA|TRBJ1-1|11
CSASPRLEAFF
TGCAGTGCTAGTCCCCGATTAGAGGCTTTCTTT
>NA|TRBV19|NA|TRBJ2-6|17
CATKPQGPSSGANVLTF
TGTGCCACGAAGCCTCAGGGCCCTAGCTCTGGGGCCAACGTCCTGACTTTC
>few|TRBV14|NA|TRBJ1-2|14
CASSQGPGGGGYTF
TGTGCCAGCAGCCAAGGCCCCGGCGGAGGGGGCTACACCTTC
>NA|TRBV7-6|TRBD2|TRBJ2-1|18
CASSLISGGGYLYNEQFF
TGTGCCAGCAGCTTAATTAGCGGGGGGGGATACCTTTACAATGAGCAGTTCTTC
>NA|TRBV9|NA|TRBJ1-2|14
CASSVDGGVPGYTF
TGTGCCAGCAGCGTAGATGGAGGGGTACCTGGCTACACCTTC
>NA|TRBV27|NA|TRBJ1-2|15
CASSLFAHAIYGYTF
TGTGCCAGCAGTTTATTTGCCCACGCTATCTATGGCTACACCTTC
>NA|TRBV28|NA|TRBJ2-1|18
CASSPRPIRRSSYNEQFF
TGTGCCAGCAGCCCTAGGCCCATTCGCCGGAGCTCCTACAATGAGCAGTTCTTC
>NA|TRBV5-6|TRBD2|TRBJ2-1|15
CASSLEGLAIVEQFF
TGTGCCAGCAGCTTGGAGGGACTAGCGATTGTTGAGCAGTTCTTC
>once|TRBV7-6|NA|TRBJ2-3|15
CASSLGQERTDTQYF
TGTGCCAGCAGCTTAGGACAGGAACGCACAGATACGCAGTATTTT
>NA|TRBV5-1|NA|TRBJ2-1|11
CASGISGKQFF
TGCGCCAGCGGAATTTCGGGAAAGCAGTTCTTC